A selection of T cell receptor beta chains follows, all from one sample in a study of OX40 agonist ivuxolimab in advanced cancers. TCRdb's copy holds only in-frame clones and misses some; the assay was immunoSEQ multiplex PCR. The repertoire holds about 73,000 clones, with 88% as singletons. Here the sequenced sample was CD4+ or CD8+ T cells sorted from blood, taken in a trial of the OX40 agonist ivuxolimab. Receptors were obtained from an adult with an advanced solid tumor such as melanoma, head and neck, liver or kidney cancer. Both conserved end residues are part of each CDR3. The order of the fields is D gene, clone size, V gene, J gene, CDR3 DNA, CDR3 protein. D genes are given only for firm matches. The size of a clone is reported for some rows only, either as once, few or many, or as a class for expanded clones.

>TRBD1|-|TRBV19|TRBJ1-1
TGTGCCAGTACCTGGCAGGGGGACACTGAAGCTTTCTTT
CASTWQGDTEAFF
>-|once|TRBV11-3|TRBJ2-2
TGTGCCAGCAGCGTACACAGGGCCGGGGAGCTGTTTTTT
CASSVHRAGELFF
>-|-|TRBV6-6|TRBJ1-5
TGTGCCAGCAGTTATACGGGACTTCGGATGCAGCCCCAGCATTTT
CASSYTGLRMQPQHF
>-|few|TRBV11-3|TRBJ2-1
TGTGCCAGCAGCTTTCGAGGGACCCAAGCCCCCTACAATGAGCAGTTCTTC
CASSFRGTQAPYNEQFF
>-|-|TRBV5-4|TRBJ1-2
TGTGCCAGCAGCCTCAAGGTGGGGACCTTCTATGGCTACACCTTC
CASSLKVGTFYGYTF
>-|-|TRBV5-5|TRBJ2-5
TGTGCCAGCAGCCTTCGATTGGGGTTTTCAGAGACCCAGTACTTC
CASSLRLGFSETQYF
>TRBD1|-|TRBV5-6|TRBJ2-7
TGTGCCAGCAGCTTCTGGACAGGGACTGGGGAGCAGTACTTC
CASSFWTGTGEQYF
>-|once|TRBV5-1|TRBJ2-7
TGCGCCAGCAGCTCCGGCGGGTCGGGCTCCTACGAGCAGTACTTC
CASSSGGSGSYEQYF
>-|-|TRBV18|TRBJ1-1
TGTGCCAGCTCATCGTCCGGACGGGAGAACACTGAAGCTTTCTTT
CASSSSGRENTEAFF
>-|-|TRBV29-1|TRBJ2-1
TGCAGCGCGCGGGGCGGAATACTTAATGAGCAGTTCTTC
CSARGGILNEQFF
>TRBD1|-|TRBV7-9|TRBJ2-7
TGTGCCAGCAGCATGACAGGGGGAGGCTTGGAGCAGTACTTC
CASSMTGGGLEQYF
>-|-|TRBV6-1|TRBJ2-7
TGTGCCAGCGGGAGGGGGGCCTACGAGCAGTACTTC
CASGRGAYEQYF
>-|few|TRBV10-1|TRBJ2-7
TGCGCCAGCAGTGAGCTCCCCTACGAGCAGTACTTC
CASSELPYEQYF
>TRBD1|once|TRBV11-3|TRBJ1-1
TGTGCCAGCAGCTTTCGACAGGGGGCTGAAGCTTTCTTT
CASSFRQGAEAFF
>TRBD1|-|TRBV9|TRBJ2-1
TGTGCCAGCAGCGCCCTGACAGGGAACAATGAGCAGTTCTTC
CASSALTGNNEQFF
>-|once|TRBV6-5|TRBJ1-6
TGTGCCAGCAGCCCTGGGGGACGCGAGACCCCACCCCTCCACTTT
CASSPGGRETPPLHF
>TRBD2|-|TRBV5-1|TRBJ2-3
TGCGCCAGCAGCTTGGGAGCGGGAGCTACAGATACGCAGTATTTT
CASSLGAGATDTQYF
>-|-|TRBV18|TRBJ2-7
TGTGCCAGCTCAGCCGGACAGACTTACGAGCAGTACTTC
CASSAGQTYEQYF
>-|once|TRBV7-8|TRBJ2-1
TGTGCCAGCAGCTTCCGTCGAGGTGAGCAGTTCTTC
CASSFRRGEQFF
>-|-|TRBV7-4|TRBJ2-3
TGTACCAGCAGCTTAGTAATAGCAGGGTCAGATACGCAGTATTTT
CTSSLVIAGSDTQYF
>TRBD2|-|TRBV7-9|TRBJ2-3
TGTGCCAGCAGCTTGGGACTAGCGGGTGCCTATACGCAGTATTTT
CASSLGLAGAYTQYF
>-|-|TRBV5-1|TRBJ2-3
TGCGCCAGCAGCCGCCGACAGTTTTTCTCGGCCGATACGCAGTATTTT
CASSRRQFFSADTQYF
>-|-|TRBV7-2|TRBJ2-7
TGTGCCAGCAGCTTAGGGGAGGCCGAGCAGTACTTC
CASSLGEAEQYF
>-|few|TRBV6-1|TRBJ1-3
TGTGCCAGCCTTCCGGGACGGAGCTCTGGAAACACCATATATTTT
CASLPGRSSGNTIYF
>-|-|TRBV20-1|TRBJ2-3
TGCAGTACCACAGGAGGAGATACGCAGTATTTT
CSTTGGDTQYF
>TRBD1|-|TRBV5-5|TRBJ1-3
TGTGCCAGCAGTTTTACCGGGACAGGGGGCGCGAGGGGAAACACCATATATTTT
CASSFTGTGGARGNTIYF
>-|-|TRBV30|TRBJ1-6
TGTGCCTGGAGTGTATCCAGCTCCTATAATTCACCCCTCCACTTT
CAWSVSSSYNSPLHF
>TRBD1|-|TRBV5-1|TRBJ2-2
TGCGCCAGCAGCTTCACAGGGGACAACACCGGGGAGCTGTTTTTT
CASSFTGDNTGELFF
>-|once|TRBV5-1|TRBJ1-4
TGCGCCAGCAGCTTGGGGCGACAAACTAATGAAAAACTGTTTTTT
CASSLGRQTNEKLFF
>TRBD1|-|TRBV2|TRBJ1-5
TGTGCCAGCAGGGGGGACAGTACCCATCAGCCCCAGCATTTT
CASRGDSTHQPQHF
>TRBD1|-|TRBV6-5|TRBJ1-5
TGTGCCAGCAGACCCGGACAGGGTGGCAATCAGCCCCAGCATTTT
CASRPGQGGNQPQHF
>TRBD1|once|TRBV6-1|TRBJ2-5
TGTGCCAGCAGTTTTGACAGGGGCAACCAAGAGACCCAGTACTTC
CASSFDRGNQETQYF
>-|-|TRBV30|TRBJ1-3
TGTGCCTGGAGTGTAGGTGGAACTGGAAACACCATATATTTT
CAWSVGGTGNTIYF
>-|-|TRBV15|TRBJ2-3
TGTGCCACCAGCAGCAGAACCTCAAGAGATCCAGATACGCAGTATTTT
CATSSRTSRDPDTQYF
>-|-|TRBV6-5|TRBJ2-5
TGTGCCTCCCAGGAGGGGAGTGGGACCCAGTACTTC
CASQEGSGTQYF
>-|-|TRBV19|TRBJ2-6
TGTGCCAGTAGTATAGATCTCCCGGCGTCGGGGGCCAACGTCCTGACTTTC
CASSIDLPASGANVLTF
>TRBD1|-|TRBV6-5|TRBJ2-7
TGTGCCAGCAGTTACGGGACAGGGCGGCGCGAGCAGTACTTC
CASSYGTGRREQYF
>TRBD1|-|TRBV27|TRBJ2-5
TGTGCCAGCACCAAGTCAAACAGGGGGCGAGAGACCCAGTACTTC
CASTKSNRGRETQYF
>TRBD2|-|TRBV27|TRBJ2-3
TGTGCCAGCAGCCTTAACCGACTAGCAGTCACAGATACGCAGTATTTT
CASSLNRLAVTDTQYF
>TRBD1|-|TRBV5-1|TRBJ1-1
TGCGCCAGCAGCATGACAGGGGGTTCTTACACTGAAGCTTTCTTT
CASSMTGGSYTEAFF
>-|-|TRBV5-6|TRBJ2-2
TGTGCCAGCAGCTCCTCCACCGGGGAGCTGTTTTTT
CASSSSTGELFF